This T cell receptor (beta chain) is drawn from a study of shared clonotypes between healthy human individuals. Regarding the study as a whole: Among donors, clonotype sharing was expected to be affected by sequencing depth.

The repertoire was sequenced with immunoSEQ multiplex PCR; TCRdb's copy has only in-frame clones and lacks some. The table has over 2 million clones, 85% to 95% seen once; the top ten hold about 1.1%. Germline trimming cut 2 bases from V and 7 bases from J; bases unmatched to any gene: 5. Per germline, CDR1 KGHSH and CDR2 LQKENI. There are 14 residues in the CDR3. The naive CD8 population came from CD45RO-negative cells selected for CCR7, without terminally differentiated effector memory CD45RA+ cells. As regards this clone: What it binds is not known.

V usage is TRBV18 and J usage is TRBJ2-7; TRBD1 aligns across 10 bases. The sequence came from a man between 18 and 35 years old in good health. Sequencing was carried out using naive CD8+ T cells sorted from blood. The CDR3 sequence is CASSPRQGAGEQYF. The CDR3 DNA is TGTGCCAGCTCACCAAGACAGGGGGCGGGGGAGCAGTACTTC. Together with reference TRBV18 and TRBJ2-7, the CDR3 gives the full variable domain: NAGVMQNPRHLVRRRGQEARLRCSPMKGHSHVYWYRQLPEEGLKFMVYLQKENIIDESGMPKERFSAEFPKEGPSILRIQQVVRGDSAAYFCASSPRQGAGEQYFGPGTRLTVT.